A single sample is the source of the 5 T cell receptor beta chains below, sequenced in a study of blood T cell dynamics during melanoma immunotherapy. Documented time point: week 3, after first cycle of checkpoint inhibitor. Generated by immunoSEQ multiplex PCR, the TCRdb table keeps only in-frame clones and is missing some. The data show 9,500 to 15,000 clones, more than 75% seen once. Sequencing was performed on blood, taken from a patient treated with checkpoint blockade. The source of these receptors is a human donor with melanoma.

V is TRBV10-1 and J is TRBJ2-1; TRBD1 might be the D (5 bases). This CDR3 spans 13 amino acids. V lost 4 bases, J lost 5 bases, and 9 bases lay in between. Per the germline V gene, CDR1 is WNHNN and CDR2 is SYGVQD (reference sequence). The CDR3 loop reads CASSGTLHNEQFF. Written as DNA, the CDR3 is TGCGCCAGCAGTGGGACATTGCACAATGAGCAGTTCTTC.

The rearrangement links TRBV30 to TRBJ2-3; D gene ambiguous. The CDR3 covers 12 residues. Germline CDR1 and CDR2: GTSNPN and SVGIG (reference sequence). Trimming stripped 2 bases from V and 6 bases from J, with 9 bases between. Written as DNA, the CDR3 is TGTGCCTGGAGTAAAAGTCGTGATACGCAGTATTTT. It yields the protein CAWSKSRDTQYF.

The chain has TRBV18 and TRBJ2-2, with no clear D. V was pared by 5 bases and J by 1 base, with 5 bases between. CDR3 size: 13 residues. CDR1 KGHSH and CDR2 LQKENI come from the germline V gene. CDR3 DNA: TGTGCCAGCTCAGGCCGGAACACCGGGGAGCTGTTTTTT. This encodes CASSGRNTGELFF.

The chain uses TRBV28 and TRBJ2-5; perhaps D is TRBD1 or TRBD2 (5 bases each). With 5 bases removed from V and 5 bases from J, the gap between germline ends came to 21 bases. The CDR3 has 16 residues. Germline V gives CDR1 MDHEN, CDR2 SYDVKM. CDR3 coding DNA: TGTGCCAGCAGTAGCTACCGGGACGCTGGTGAGGAGACCCAGTACTTC. This encodes CASSSYRDAGEETQYF.

V and J are TRBV4-2 and TRBJ2-1; 11 bases match TRBD2. The germline V gene encodes CDR1 LGHNA and CDR2 YNFKEQ. V shed 3 bases and J 4 bases; nucleotides not matched to a gene: 8. The CDR3 is made up of 17 amino acids. The DNA for the CDR3 is TGTGCCAGCAGCCAGGCGACTAGCGGGGATATGTACAATGAGCAGTTCTTC. This encodes CASSQATSGDMYNEQFF.